Listed below are T cell receptor beta chains from one sample, sequenced in a study of T cell responses to AZD1222 COVID-19 vaccine. Assay used: immunoSEQ multiplex PCR; TCRdb lists only in-frame clones, some missing. This table holds more than 95,000 clones, 75% to 90% found once. The sequences come from peripheral blood, collected 28 days after the second AZD1222 dose. The receptors were gathered from an adult who received the AZD1222 COVID-19 vaccine. Each CDR3 is given with its conserved first and last residue. D genes are given only for firm matches. Size tells how often a clone was seen (once, few, many) or the class of an expanded clone, and some rows leave it out.

-	-	TRBV5-1	TRBJ1-1	CASSLQISNTEAFF	TGCGCCAGCAGCTTACAGATCTCGAACACTGAAGCTTTCTTT
-	-	TRBV7-9	TRBJ2-7	CAIGGVSYEQYF	TGTGCTATAGGGGGGGTCTCCTACGAGCAGTACTTC
-	-	TRBV10-3	TRBJ1-3	CAISRTDSGNTIYF	TGTGCCATCAGTAGGACGGACTCTGGAAACACCATATATTTT
-	-	TRBV5-1	TRBJ2-5	CASSRQEIVETQYF	TGCGCCAGCAGCAGACAGGAGATAGTGGAGACCCAGTACTTC
-	-	TRBV7-9	TRBJ1-1	CASRAPPGGSMNTEAFF	TGTGCCAGCAGGGCGCCCCCGGGGGGCAGCATGAACACTGAAGCTTTCTTT
-	once	TRBV2	TRBJ2-1	CASSVTRYEQFF	TGTGCCAGCAGCGTCACTAGATACGAGCAGTTCTTC
-	-	TRBV6-5	TRBJ2-7	CASRHENGEQYF	TGTGCCAGCAGACACGAGAATGGCGAGCAGTACTTC
-	-	TRBV18	TRBJ1-2	CASSSDASNYGYTF	TGTGCCAGCTCAAGTGACGCGTCTAACTATGGCTACACCTTC
TRBD1	-	TRBV7-6	TRBJ2-7	CASSLDGTGHYEQYF	TGTGCCAGCAGCTTAGACGGGACAGGCCACTACGAGCAGTACTTC
-	-	TRBV1	TRBJ2-3	CTRMTSHF	TGCACCAGAATGACTAGCCATTTT
TRBD2	-	TRBV12-5	TRBJ2-1	CASGYRLAGGPENEQFF	TGTGCTAGTGGTTACCGACTAGCGGGAGGGCCAGAGAATGAGCAGTTCTTC
TRBD1	-	TRBV4-3	TRBJ1-6	CASSQDEGGHSYNSPLHF	TGCGCCAGCAGCCAAGATGAAGGGGGCCACTCCTATAATTCACCCCTCCACTTT
-	-	TRBV4-1	TRBJ2-7	CASSPVDTSSSYEQYF	TGCGCCAGCAGCCCGGTAGATACTAGCAGTTCCTACGAGCAGTACTTC
TRBD2	-	TRBV27	TRBJ2-6	CASSLRTSGTSGANVLTF	TGTGCCAGCAGTCTAAGGACTAGCGGGACCTCTGGGGCCAACGTCCTGACTTTC
-	-	TRBV11-3	TRBJ2-7	CASSLEARWPGNSYEQYF	TGTGCCAGCAGCTTAGAGGCCCGTTGGCCGGGAAACTCCTACGAGCAGTACTTC
-	-	TRBV19	TRBJ1-3	CASSSRGHSGNTIYF	TGTGCCAGTAGTTCCAGGGGTCACTCTGGAAACACCATATATTTT
-	-	TRBV3-1/TRBV3-2	TRBJ2-2	CASSQGWTNTGELFF	TGTGCCAGCAGCCAAGGTTGGACGAACACCGGGGAGCTGTTTTTT
-	-	TRBV7-9	TRBJ1-2	CASSFEVDYGYTF	TGTGCCAGCAGCTTCGAAGTAGACTATGGCTACACCTTC
TRBD1	-	TRBV5-5	TRBJ2-5	CASRNRGIAQETQYF	TGTGCCAGCAGGAACAGGGGAATTGCCCAAGAGACCCAGTACTTC
-	-	TRBV28	TRBJ1-5	CASSTQGGVVSNQPQHF	TGTGCCAGCAGTACCCAAGGGGGGGTGGTTAGCAATCAGCCCCAGCATTTT
TRBD1	-	TRBV5-1	TRBJ2-3	CASSAGQGTDTQYF	TGCGCCAGCAGCGCGGGACAGGGGACAGATACGCAGTATTTT
-	once	TRBV18	TRBJ2-7	CASSPQGVLNYEQYF	TGTGCCAGCTCACCACAAGGGGTCCTTAACTACGAGCAGTACTTC
TRBD1	few	TRBV9	TRBJ2-7	CASSVEQGTSYEQYF	TGTGCCAGCAGCGTAGAACAGGGGACCTCCTACGAGCAGTACTTC
TRBD2	-	TRBV5-4	TRBJ2-3	CASSLDQRGGTDTQYF	TGTGCCAGCAGCTTGGACCAGCGGGGGGGCACAGATACGCAGTATTTT
TRBD2	-	TRBV27	TRBJ2-7	CASTSWTSGNDEQYF	TGTGCCAGCACAAGTTGGACTAGCGGGAACGACGAGCAGTACTTC
-	-	TRBV6-2/TRBV6-3	TRBJ2-1	CASSYAANEQFF	TGTGCCAGCAGTTACGCCGCCAATGAGCAGTTCTTC
-	-	TRBV28	TRBJ2-3	CASSPWVLTDTQYF	TGTGCCAGCAGTCCCTGGGTTCTCACAGATACGCAGTATTTT
TRBD1	-	TRBV28	TRBJ2-1	CASSPLGTGVDEQFF	TGTGCCAGCAGCCCCTTAGGGACAGGGGTCGATGAGCAGTTCTTC
-	-	TRBV19	TRBJ2-2	CASSIRFPGELFF	TGTGCCAGTAGTATCCGCTTTCCCGGGGAGCTGTTTTTT
TRBD2	-	TRBV13	TRBJ2-5	CASSLFGASGGAVEETQYF	TGTGCCAGCAGCTTATTCGGGGCTAGCGGGGGGGCTGTAGAAGAGACCCAGTACTTC
TRBD2	-	TRBV27	TRBJ2-3	CASSIGDLSASGRSDTQYF	TGTGCCAGCAGTATCGGGGACTTGTCGGCTAGCGGGAGGTCCGATACGCAGTATTTT
-	-	TRBV28	TRBJ1-1	CASSPPLGSGVTEAFF	TGTGCCAGCAGTCCGCCCCTCGGGTCGGGGGTCACTGAAGCTTTCTTT
TRBD2	-	TRBV3-1/TRBV3-2	TRBJ2-5	CASSQGLAGGGETQYF	TGTGCCAGCAGCCAAGGGCTAGCGGGAGGTGGAGAGACCCAGTACTTC
-	-	TRBV18	TRBJ2-3	CASSPRLASSTDTQYF	TGTGCCAGCTCACCAAGGCTAGCGAGTAGCACAGATACGCAGTATTTT
-	-	TRBV11-3	TRBJ2-7	CASSLEGGGEQYF	TGTGCCAGCAGCTTAGAGGGAGGTGGCGAGCAGTACTTC
TRBD1	-	TRBV19	TRBJ2-7	CASSGDRETYEQYF	TGTGCCAGTAGTGGGGACAGGGAAACCTACGAGCAGTACTTC
-	-	TRBV11-3	TRBJ2-7	CASSLGGTATGYEQYF	TGTGCCAGCAGCTTAGGAGGCACGGCGACAGGCTACGAGCAGTACTTC
-	-	TRBV11-2	TRBJ1-1	CASSPAPREKAFF	TGTGCCAGCAGCCCAGCACCACGGGAGAAAGCTTTCTTT
-	-	TRBV28	TRBJ1-1	CASSLFGTEAFF	TGTGCCAGCAGTTTATTCGGCACTGAAGCTTTCTTT
TRBD1	-	TRBV25-1	TRBJ1-1	CASSLTGGATEAFF	TGTGCCAGCTCCTTGACAGGGGGTGCCACTGAAGCTTTCTTT
TRBD2	few	TRBV19	TRBJ2-5	CASSGLAGGLSETQYF	TGTGCCAGTAGTGGACTAGCGGGGGGGCTCTCGGAGACCCAGTACTTC
-	-	TRBV5-8	TRBJ1-2	CASSLVLSAFDGYTF	TGTGCCAGCAGCTTGGTTCTGTCGGCGTTCGATGGCTACACCTTC
-	-	TRBV6-2/TRBV6-3	TRBJ2-7	CASSYKYGTYEQYF	TGTGCCAGCAGTTATAAATACGGGACCTACGAGCAGTACTTC
-	-	TRBV11-2	TRBJ2-2	CASSNEDRLPNTGELFF	TGTGCCAGCAGCAACGAAGACAGGTTACCGAACACCGGGGAGCTGTTTTTT
-	-	TRBV10-1	TRBJ2-3	CASSEGDTQYF	TGCGCCAGCAGTGAGGGAGATACGCAGTATTTT
-	-	TRBV6-6	TRBJ1-1	CASSLITDTEAFF	TGTGCCAGCAGTTTAATTACGGACACTGAAGCTTTCTTT
-	-	TRBV7-2	TRBJ2-3	CASSLHADTQYF	TGTGCCAGCAGCTTACATGCGGATACGCAGTATTTT
-	-	TRBV18	TRBJ2-4	CASSPGSSAKNIQYF	TGTGCCAGCTCACCTGGGAGCTCGGCCAAAAACATTCAGTACTTC
TRBD2	-	TRBV5-4	TRBJ2-3	CASSLGGLASTQYF	TGTGCCAGCAGCCTAGGAGGACTAGCAAGTACGCAGTATTTT